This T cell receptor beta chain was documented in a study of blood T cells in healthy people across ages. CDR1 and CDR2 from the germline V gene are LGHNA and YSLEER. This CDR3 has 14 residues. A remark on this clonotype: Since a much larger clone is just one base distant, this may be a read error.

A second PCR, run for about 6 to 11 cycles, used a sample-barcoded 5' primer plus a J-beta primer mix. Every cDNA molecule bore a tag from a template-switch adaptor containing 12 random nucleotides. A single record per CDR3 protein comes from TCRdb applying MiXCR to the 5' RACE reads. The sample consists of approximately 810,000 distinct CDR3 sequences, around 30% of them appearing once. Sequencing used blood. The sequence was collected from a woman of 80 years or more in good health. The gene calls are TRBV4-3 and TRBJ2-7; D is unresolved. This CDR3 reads CANSQEHGSYEQYF. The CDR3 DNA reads TGCGCCAACAGCCAAGAACACGGCTCCTACGAGCAGTACTTC.